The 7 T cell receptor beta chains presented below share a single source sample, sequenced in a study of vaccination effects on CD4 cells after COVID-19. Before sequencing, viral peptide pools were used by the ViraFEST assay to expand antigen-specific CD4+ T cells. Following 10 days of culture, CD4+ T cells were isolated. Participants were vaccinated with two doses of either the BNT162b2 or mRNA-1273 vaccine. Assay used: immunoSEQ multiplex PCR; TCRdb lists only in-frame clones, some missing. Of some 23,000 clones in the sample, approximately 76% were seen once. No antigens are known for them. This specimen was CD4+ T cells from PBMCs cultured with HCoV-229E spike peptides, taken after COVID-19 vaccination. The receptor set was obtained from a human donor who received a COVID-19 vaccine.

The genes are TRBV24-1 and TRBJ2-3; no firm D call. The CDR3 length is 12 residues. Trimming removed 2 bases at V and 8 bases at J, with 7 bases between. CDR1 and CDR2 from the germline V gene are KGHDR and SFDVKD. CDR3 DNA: TGTGCCACCAGTGATTCGTTAGCTACGCAGTATTTT. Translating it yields CATSDSLATQYF.

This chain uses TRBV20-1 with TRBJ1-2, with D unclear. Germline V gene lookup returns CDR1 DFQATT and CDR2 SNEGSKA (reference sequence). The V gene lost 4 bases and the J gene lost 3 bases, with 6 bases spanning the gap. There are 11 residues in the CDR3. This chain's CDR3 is CSATLDYGYTF. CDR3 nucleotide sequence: TGCAGTGCTACTCTCGACTATGGCTACACCTTC.

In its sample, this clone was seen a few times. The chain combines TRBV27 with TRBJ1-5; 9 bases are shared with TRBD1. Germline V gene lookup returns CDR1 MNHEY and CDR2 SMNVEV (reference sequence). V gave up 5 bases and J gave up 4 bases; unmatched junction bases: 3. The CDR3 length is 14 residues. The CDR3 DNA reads TGTGCCAGCAGTAAGGGACAGGGTAATCAGCCCCAGCATTTT. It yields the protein CASSKGQGNQPQHF.

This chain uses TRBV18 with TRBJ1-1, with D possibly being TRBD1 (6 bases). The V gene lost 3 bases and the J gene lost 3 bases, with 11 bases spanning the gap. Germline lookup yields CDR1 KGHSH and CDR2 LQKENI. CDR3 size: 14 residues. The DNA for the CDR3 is TGTGCCAGCTCACCGCGGACAGAGTACACTGAAGCTTTCTTT. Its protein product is CASSPRTEYTEAFF.

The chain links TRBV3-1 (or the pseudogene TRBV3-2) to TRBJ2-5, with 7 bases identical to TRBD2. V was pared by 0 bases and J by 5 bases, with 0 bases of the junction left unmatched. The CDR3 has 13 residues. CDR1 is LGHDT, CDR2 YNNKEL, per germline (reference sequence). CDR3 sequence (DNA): TGTGCCAGCAGCCAAGACGGGGGGGAGACCCAGTACTTC. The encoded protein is CASSQDGGETQYF.

The CDR3 nucleotides are TGTGCCATCAGTGAGTCGGAGGGTAGCACAGATACGCAGTATTTT. Translating gives CAISESEGSTDTQYF. The V gene is TRBV10-3, the J gene TRBJ2-3; a weak D match, TRBD2 (6 bases). The germline V and J ends were trimmed by 0 bases and 0 bases, with 7 bases remaining between them. Germline-derived CDR1 and CDR2 are ENHRY and SYGVKD. The CDR3 has 15 amino acids.

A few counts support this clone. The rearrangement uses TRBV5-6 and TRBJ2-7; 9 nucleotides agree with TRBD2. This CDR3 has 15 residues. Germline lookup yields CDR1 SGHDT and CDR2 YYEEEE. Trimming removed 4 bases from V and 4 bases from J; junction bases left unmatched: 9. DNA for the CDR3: TGTGCCAGCAGCCTCTTGGGACTAGCAGGGTACGAGCAGTACTTC. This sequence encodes CASSLLGLAGYEQYF.